This is a list of T cell receptor beta chains from one sample in a study of cytomegalovirus exposure and HLA in healthy donors. Data came from immunoSEQ multiplex PCR; TCRdb stores just in-frame clones and leaves some out. The sample records roughly 300,000 clones, roughly 90% being singletons. The sequencing input was PBMCs. These receptors all come from a woman aged 25-40 years in good health and CMV-seropositive. Each CDR3 is given with its conserved first and last residue. Each record gives: J gene, clone size, V gene, D gene, CDR3 DNA, CDR3 protein. D genes are given only for firm matches. Not all rows give a size; the values are once, few, many and, for expanded clones, a class.

TRBJ2-2	-	TRBV5-4	TRBD1	TGTGCCAGCAGCTTGGAACAGGGGAACGGGGAGCTGTTTTTT	CASSLEQGNGELFF
TRBJ1-1	-	TRBV5-4	-	TGTGCCAGCAGCTTGGGGGGACACCCGAACACTGAAGCTTTCTTT	CASSLGGHPNTEAFF
TRBJ2-2	-	TRBV6-1	TRBD1	TGTGCCAGCAGTGACCCGGGACAGTTTCCCGGGGAGCTGTTTTTT	CASSDPGQFPGELFF
TRBJ1-3	-	TRBV4-3	-	TGCGCCAGCAGCCAAGATTTGGGGTCTGGAAACACCATATATTTT	CASSQDLGSGNTIYF
TRBJ1-1	few	TRBV29-1	-	TGCAGCGTTGAAGAGGGCTTTGGGAACACTGAAGCTTTCTTT	CSVEEGFGNTEAFF
TRBJ1-3	-	TRBV7-8	TRBD1	TGTGCCAGCAGCCCCGACTCGGAGACAGGGAGAAACACCATATATTTT	CASSPDSETGRNTIYF
TRBJ2-1	-	TRBV7-2	-	TGTGCCAGCAGCTCGAGGGGTGAGCAGTTCTTC	CASSSRGEQFF
TRBJ1-5	-	TRBV5-1	-	TGCGCCAGCAGCTTGGGGCAGTCTAGCAATCAGCCCCAGCATTTT	CASSLGQSSNQPQHF
TRBJ2-5	once	TRBV27	-	TGTGCCAGCAGTTTCGCTGCCGTCACGGAGACCCAGTACTTC	CASSFAAVTETQYF
TRBJ1-1	-	TRBV4-2	TRBD1	TGTGCCAGCAGCAAACAGGGGGCAAGCACTGAAGCTTTCTTT	CASSKQGASTEAFF
TRBJ2-7	-	TRBV7-3	-	TGTGCCAGCAGCTTAACGCCAGGGTGGGACGAGCAGTACTTC	CASSLTPGWDEQYF
TRBJ1-3	-	TRBV2	-	TGTGCCAGCAGTGAACAGACCTCTGGAAACACCATATATTTT	CASSEQTSGNTIYF
TRBJ1-1	-	TRBV25-1	TRBD1	TGTGCCAGCAGCCCAGGGGGCCCGTACACTGAAGCTTTCTTT	CASSPGGPYTEAFF
TRBJ2-2	few	TRBV7-2	TRBD2	TGTGCCAGCAGCTCCCAACTAGCGATCGCCGGGGAGCTGTTTTTT	CASSSQLAIAGELFF
TRBJ2-5	-	TRBV6-5	TRBD2	TGTGCCAGCAGTCCAATCCCGGGGGGGACCCAGTACTTC	CASSPIPGGTQYF
TRBJ2-7	-	TRBV5-6	TRBD1	TGTGCCAGCAGATCAGGACAGGGAAAATACGAGCAGTACTTC	CASRSGQGKYEQYF
TRBJ1-1	-	TRBV5-3	TRBD1	TGTGCCAGAAGCTTGGAGGGGGCTAACACTGAAGCTTTCTTT	CARSLEGANTEAFF
TRBJ2-5	-	TRBV13	TRBD2	TGTGCCAGCAGCTTAATCTTCGGTAGCGGGAGGGCTAGGAGCCAGTACTTC	CASSLIFGSGRARSQYF
TRBJ2-5	-	TRBV28	TRBD1	TGTGCCAGCAGTTACTCCGGGACAGAAGAGACCCAGTACTTC	CASSYSGTEETQYF
TRBJ2-5	-	TRBV5-1	TRBD2	TGCGCCAGCAGCTCGCGGACTAGCGGGGGAGAGACCCAGTACTTC	CASSSRTSGGETQYF
TRBJ1-2	-	TRBV4-3	-	TGCGCCAGCAGCCAAGTCCCTGACAGTAACTATGGCTACACCTTC	CASSQVPDSNYGYTF
TRBJ2-7	-	TRBV13	-	TGTGCCAGCAGCACGAGGACACTATCCTACGAGCAGTACTTC	CASSTRTLSYEQYF
TRBJ2-7	-	TRBV9	-	TGTGCCAGCAGCGTAGGCGGGAAGGGCTACGAGCAGTACTTC	CASSVGGKGYEQYF
TRBJ2-2	-	TRBV9	TRBD2	TGTGCCAGCAGCCCCCTAAGCGGGGGCTCCACCGGGGAGCTGTTTTTT	CASSPLSGGSTGELFF
TRBJ2-3	-	TRBV6-9	-	TGTGCCAGGTCGCGATTATTAGGTCCGTGGAGCACAGATACGCAGTATTTT	CARSRLLGPWSTDTQYF
TRBJ2-1	-	TRBV29-1	-	TGCAGCGTGCCCCCCAGCTACAATGAGCAGTTCTTC	CSVPPSYNEQFF
TRBJ2-1	-	TRBV10-3	-	TGTGCCATCAATACGGGGACCGACAATGAGCAGTTCTTC	CAINTGTDNEQFF
TRBJ2-7	-	TRBV28	-	TGTGCCAGCAGTCAAGGGGGTCGAAGCTCCTACGAGCAGTACTTC	CASSQGGRSSYEQYF
TRBJ2-3	-	TRBV6-1	-	TGTGCCAGCACCCTTGGGAGTAGCACAGATACGCAGTATTTT	CASTLGSSTDTQYF
TRBJ2-1	once	TRBV4-3	-	TGCGCCAGCAGCCAAGATTCGGGCGGGTCCTACAATGAGCAGTTCTTC	CASSQDSGGSYNEQFF
TRBJ2-7	-	TRBV19	-	TGTGCCACCTCCGGGACACTATACGAGCAGTACTTC	CATSGTLYEQYF
TRBJ1-2	few	TRBV7-8	-	TGTGCCAGCAGCTTATTGGGGACTATTCGCTTGGAGGGCTACACCTTC	CASSLLGTIRLEGYTF
TRBJ2-5	-	TRBV30	TRBD2	TGTGCCTGGAGTGTAAAACTAGCGGGACAAGAGACCCAGTACTTC	CAWSVKLAGQETQYF
TRBJ1-2	-	TRBV25-1	-	TGTGCCAGCAGTCAACTCTATGGCTACACCTTC	CASSQLYGYTF
TRBJ1-4	-	TRBV2	TRBD1	TGTGCCAGCAGTGGTTCAGGGGGAAATGAAAAACTGTTTTTT	CASSGSGGNEKLFF
TRBJ2-6	-	TRBV21-1	-	TGTGCCAGCAGCAATAGCCTCCGACAGGTCGAATCGTACTCTGGGGCCAACGTCCTGACTTTC	CASSNSLRQVESYSGANVLTF
TRBJ2-7	-	TRBV23-1	TRBD1	TGCGCCAGCAGTCAATTGGGGGCACAGGGGAACCAGGGCTACGAGCAGTACTTC	CASSQLGAQGNQGYEQYF
TRBJ2-3	-	TRBV19	-	TGTGCCAGTAGTATATGGGTGGCAGATACGCAGTATTTT	CASSIWVADTQYF
TRBJ2-2	-	TRBV4-3	-	TGCGCCAGCAGCCCACAAAACACCGGGGAGCTGTTTTTT	CASSPQNTGELFF
TRBJ2-3	-	TRBV27	-	TGTGCCAGCACTTTGGGGGGTACGCAGTATTTT	CASTLGGTQYF